Listed here are 9 T cell receptor beta chains from one sample, sequenced in a study of blood T cell repertoires in COVID-19. Sequencing was performed with immunoSEQ multiplex PCR; in TCRdb, only in-frame clones are kept and a portion is missing. This table holds about 190,000 clones, approximately 79% found once. The material sequenced was peripheral blood. The source is a man aged 30 to 39 with active or convalescent COVID-19.

The gene calls are TRBV29-1 and TRBJ1-1; TRBD1 aligns across 8 bases. V lost 5 bases, J lost 2 bases, and 4 bases stayed unmatched. Germline V gene sequence: CDR1 SQVTM, CDR2 ANQGSEA. The CDR3 totals 13 residues. The CDR3 DNA follows: TGCAGCGTTCGAGGACAGGGAAACACTGAAGCTTTCTTT. Encoded protein: CSVRGQGNTEAFF.

The chain has TRBV19 and TRBJ1-1, with a tentative D call TRBD1 (6 bases). The CDR3 covers 16 residues. Looked up from germline, CDR1 is LNHDA and CDR2 is SQIVND (reference sequence). Trimming took off 2 bases at V and 5 bases at J, with 18 bases between the two ends. CDR3 in amino acids: CASSISSGAQGTEAFF. The DNA of the CDR3 is TGTGCCAGTAGTATATCATCAGGGGCCCAGGGAACTGAAGCTTTCTTT.

This rearrangement joins TRBV6-1 to TRBJ1-2; 7 bases align to TRBD1. Germline V gene sequence: CDR1 MNHNS, CDR2 SASEGT. This CDR3 has 16 amino acids. V shed 2 bases, J shed 2 bases, and the junction held 8 bases outside the gene matches. Here the CDR3 reads CASSEILGTANYGYTF. The CDR3 DNA is TGTGCCAGCAGTGAAATCCTTGGGACAGCGAACTATGGCTACACCTTC.

For the CDR3, the DNA is TGTGCCAGCAGCATTACTAGCGCCGCTCTGCTGTACTTC. Protein: CASSITSAALLYF. The genes are TRBV7-2 and TRBJ2-7, with 7 bases matching TRBD2. The CDR3 has 13 residues. Per germline, CDR1 SGHTA and CDR2 FQGNSA. The trim removed 5 bases at V and 12 bases at J, leaving 13 bases unmatched.

The genes are TRBV12-3 or TRBV12-4 and TRBJ1-5; maybe TRBD1 (5 bases). This CDR3 spans 12 amino acids. Deletions cut 6 bases from V and 2 bases from J, with 5 bases between. The CDR3 nucleotides are TGTGCCAGCAGACAGGGCAATCAGCCCCAGCATTTT. It encodes CASRQGNQPQHF.

The rearrangement links TRBV28 to TRBJ1-5; 10 nucleotides match TRBD1. Germline lookup yields CDR1 MDHEN and CDR2 SYDVKM. The CDR3 is 13 residues long. The trim removed 8 bases at V and 2 bases at J, leaving 0 bases unmatched. The CDR3 sequence is CASGQGGNQPQHF. The CDR3 bases are TGTGCCAGCGGACAGGGGGGCAATCAGCCCCAGCATTTT.

The gene calls are TRBV7-8 and TRBJ2-3, with D tentatively TRBD1 (5 bases). V lost 5 bases to trimming and J lost 2 bases, with 14 bases between them. The CDR3 is made up of 15 amino acids. CDR1 SGHVS and CDR2 FQNEAQ come from the germline V gene. CDR3 residues: CASSRTPRDTDTQYF. Here the CDR3 DNA reads TGTGCCAGCAGCCGGACGCCCAGGGACACAGATACGCAGTATTTT.

The chain joins TRBV19 to TRBJ2-1, with TRBD2 identical over 12 bases. V gave up 3 bases and J gave up 7 bases; unmatched junction bases: 7. Looked up from germline, CDR1 is LNHDA and CDR2 is SQIVND (reference sequence). This CDR3 region has 16 residues. The CDR3 DNA follows: TGTGCCAGTAGTATTTGGGCTAGCGGGAGGGTTAATGAGCAGTTCTTC. Translated: CASSIWASGRVNEQFF.

This chain connects TRBV2 to TRBJ1-2; 7 bases agree with TRBD1. Unmatched junction bases numbered 4, after V lost 0 bases and J lost 6 bases. Germline CDR1 is SNHLY and CDR2 is FYNNEI. The CDR3 has 14 amino acids. This chain's CDR3 is CASSEAQGIDGYTF. The CDR3 nucleotides are TGTGCCAGCAGTGAAGCACAGGGGATTGATGGCTACACCTTC. The complete variable domain, with remaining parts taken from reference TRBV2 and TRBJ1-2, reads EPEVTQTPSHQVTQMGQEVILRCVPISNHLYFYWYRQILGQKVEFLVSFYNNEISEKSEIFDDQFSVERPDGSNFTLKIRSTKLEDSAMYFCASSEAQGIDGYTFGSGTRLTVV.